This T cell receptor beta chain was obtained from a study of T cell responses to AZD1222 COVID-19 vaccine. The study, taken as a whole, reports: Most donors were white British, females outnumbered males, and clonal diversity was possibly underestimated. Among vaccine-associated CD4 TCRs, coverage spanned spike, with dominance at 160-218 and 743-854. Samples come after the peak T cell response, not at day 14. Once two AZD1222 doses were given, Spike-specific TCR breadth and depth went up.

Assay: immunoSEQ multiplex PCR; the TCRdb copy retains only in-frame clones and omits some. Among some 130,000 clones listed, more than 75% were seen once. A note on this clone: The antigen is undetermined.

V was pared by 3 bases and J by 2 bases, with 13 bases between. The CDR3 runs 15 residues. Germline CDR1 reads MDHEN; CDR2 reads SYDVKM. The clonotype comes from an adult who received the AZD1222 COVID-19 vaccine. The V gene is TRBV28, the J gene TRBJ2-5; the D is unclear. The sequencing here drew on peripheral blood, taken 28 days after the second AZD1222 dose. CDR3 DNA: TGTGCCAGCAGTTTCCCAGGTGGACCGCAAGAGACCCAGTACTTC. It is translated as CASSFPGGPQETQYF.